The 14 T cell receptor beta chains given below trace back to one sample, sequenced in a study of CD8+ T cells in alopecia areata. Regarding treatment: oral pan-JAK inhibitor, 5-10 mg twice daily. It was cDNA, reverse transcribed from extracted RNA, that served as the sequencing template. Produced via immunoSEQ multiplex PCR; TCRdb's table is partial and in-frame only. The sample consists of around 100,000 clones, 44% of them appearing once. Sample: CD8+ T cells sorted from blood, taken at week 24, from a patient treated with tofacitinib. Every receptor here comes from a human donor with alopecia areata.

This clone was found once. The CDR3 coding sequence is TGTGCCAGCAGTCTAGCGGGTAAAAGCACAGATACGCAGTATTTT. Residues: CASSLAGKSTDTQYF. The chain has TRBV6-5 and TRBJ2-3, with TRBD2 identical over 8 bases. Germline loops: CDR1 MNHEY, CDR2 SVGAGI. The CDR3 sequence is 15 residues long. V lost 5 bases, J lost 0 bases, and 4 bases stayed unmatched.

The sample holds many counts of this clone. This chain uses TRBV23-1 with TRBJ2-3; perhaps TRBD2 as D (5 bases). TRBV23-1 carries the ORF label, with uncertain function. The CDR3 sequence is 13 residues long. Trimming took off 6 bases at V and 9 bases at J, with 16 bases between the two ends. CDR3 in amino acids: CASSQDSSGTQYF. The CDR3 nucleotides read TGCGCCAGCAGCCAAGATAGTTCGGGAACGCAGTATTTT.

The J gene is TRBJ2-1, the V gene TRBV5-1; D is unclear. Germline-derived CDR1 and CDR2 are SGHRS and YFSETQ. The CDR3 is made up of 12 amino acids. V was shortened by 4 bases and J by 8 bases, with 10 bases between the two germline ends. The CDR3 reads CASSPGNYEQFF. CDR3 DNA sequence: TGCGCCAGCAGCCCTGGCAACTATGAGCAGTTCTTC.

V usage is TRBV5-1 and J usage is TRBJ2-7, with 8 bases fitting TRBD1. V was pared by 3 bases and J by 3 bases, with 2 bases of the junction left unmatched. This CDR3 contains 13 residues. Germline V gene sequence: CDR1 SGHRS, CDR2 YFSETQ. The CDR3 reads CASSYDRGYEQYF. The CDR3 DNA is TGCGCCAGCAGCTACGACAGGGGCTACGAGCAGTACTTC.

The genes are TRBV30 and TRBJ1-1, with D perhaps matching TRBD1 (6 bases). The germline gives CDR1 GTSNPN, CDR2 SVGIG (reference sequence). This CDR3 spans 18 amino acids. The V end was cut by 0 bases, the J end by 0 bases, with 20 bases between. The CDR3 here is CAWSVGIRLRGLNTEAFF. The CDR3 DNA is TGTGCCTGGAGTGTAGGAATTCGATTACGGGGGCTGAACACTGAAGCTTTCTTT.

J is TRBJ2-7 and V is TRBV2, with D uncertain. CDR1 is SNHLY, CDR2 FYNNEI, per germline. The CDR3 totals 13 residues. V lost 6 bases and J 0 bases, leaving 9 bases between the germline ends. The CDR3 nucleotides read TGTGCCAGCAGGGCAGAGACCTCCTACGAGCAGTACTTC. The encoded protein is CASRAETSYEQYF.

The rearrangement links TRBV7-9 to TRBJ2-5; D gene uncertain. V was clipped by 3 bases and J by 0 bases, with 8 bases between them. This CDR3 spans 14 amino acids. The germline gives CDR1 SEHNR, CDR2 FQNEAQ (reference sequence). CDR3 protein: CASSFESHQETQYF. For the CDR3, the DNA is TGTGCCAGCAGCTTCGAATCCCACCAAGAGACCCAGTACTTC.

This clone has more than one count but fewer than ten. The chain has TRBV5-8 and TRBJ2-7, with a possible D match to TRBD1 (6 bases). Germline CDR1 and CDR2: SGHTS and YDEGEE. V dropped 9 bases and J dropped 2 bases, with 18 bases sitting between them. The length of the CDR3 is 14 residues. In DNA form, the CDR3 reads TGTGCCACAAGTACAGGGATGAGTACCTACGAGCAGTACTTC. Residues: CATSTGMSTYEQYF.

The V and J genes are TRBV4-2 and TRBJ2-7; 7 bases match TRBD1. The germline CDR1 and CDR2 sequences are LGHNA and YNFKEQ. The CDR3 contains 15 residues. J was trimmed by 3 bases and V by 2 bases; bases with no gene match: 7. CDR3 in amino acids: CASSQRQGVFYEQYF. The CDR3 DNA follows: TGTGCCAGCAGCCAACGACAGGGTGTATTCTACGAGCAGTACTTC.

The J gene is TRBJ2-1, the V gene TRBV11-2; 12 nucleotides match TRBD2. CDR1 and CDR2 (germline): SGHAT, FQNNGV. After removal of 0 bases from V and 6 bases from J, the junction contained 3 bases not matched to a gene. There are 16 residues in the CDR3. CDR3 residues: CASSLDLAGGTNEQFF. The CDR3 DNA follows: TGTGCCAGCAGCTTAGATCTAGCGGGAGGGACCAATGAGCAGTTCTTC.

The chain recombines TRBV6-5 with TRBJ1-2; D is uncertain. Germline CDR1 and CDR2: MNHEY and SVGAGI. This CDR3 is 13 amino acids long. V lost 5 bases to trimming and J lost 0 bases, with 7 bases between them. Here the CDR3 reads CASSPDTNYGYTF. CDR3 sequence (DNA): TGTGCCAGCAGTCCCGACACTAACTATGGCTACACCTTC.

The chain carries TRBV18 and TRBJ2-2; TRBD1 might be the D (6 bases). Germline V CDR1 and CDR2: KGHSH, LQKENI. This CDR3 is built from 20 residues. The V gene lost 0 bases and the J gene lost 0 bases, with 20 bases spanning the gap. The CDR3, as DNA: TGTGCCAGCTCACCACCTAGGACTTCAGAACAGGGATCGAACACCGGGGAGCTGTTTTTT. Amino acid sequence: CASSPPRTSEQGSNTGELFF.

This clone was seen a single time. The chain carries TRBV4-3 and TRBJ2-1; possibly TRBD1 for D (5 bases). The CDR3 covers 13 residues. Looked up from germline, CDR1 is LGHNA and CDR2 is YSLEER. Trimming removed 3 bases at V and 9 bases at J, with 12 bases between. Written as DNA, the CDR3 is TGCGCCAGCAGCCATACGAAGGGGTCTGAGCAGTTCTTC. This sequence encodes CASSHTKGSEQFF.

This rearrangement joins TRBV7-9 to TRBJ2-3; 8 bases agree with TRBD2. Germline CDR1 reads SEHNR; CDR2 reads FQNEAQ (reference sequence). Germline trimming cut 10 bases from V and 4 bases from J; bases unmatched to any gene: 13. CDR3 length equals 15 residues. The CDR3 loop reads CAIESSGKGPDTQYF. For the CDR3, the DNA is TGTGCCATCGAGAGTAGCGGGAAGGGCCCAGATACGCAGTATTTT.